The subject of this entry is one T cell receptor (beta chain). No antigen is known for it. This record comes from a study of T cell responses to AZD1222 COVID-19 vaccine. Whole-study findings and limits: At 160-218 and 743-854, vaccine-associated CD4 TCRs were dominant, and they spanned spike. Unmutated variant regions are reportedly targeted by nearly half of spike-specific TCRs. The donor group comprised mostly white British people and more females; the analysis possibly underestimated clonal diversity.

The CDR3 length is 15 residues. Germline CDR1 LNHDA, CDR2 SQIVND (reference sequence). Trimming took off 3 bases at V and 1 base at J, with 12 bases between the two ends. Repertoires were generated with immunoSEQ multiplex PCR, while TCRdb's copy carries only in-frame clones and drops some. The sample consists of roughly 150,000 clones, 87% of them appearing once. This sample comprised peripheral blood, obtained 28 days after the second AZD1222 dose. The V call is TRBV19, the J call TRBJ1-1, with a possible D match to TRBD1 (5 bases). The source is an adult who received the AZD1222 COVID-19 vaccine. This CDR3 reads CASSIGGAWNTEAFF. The CDR3 DNA sequence: TGTGCCAGTAGTATCGGGGGAGCTTGGAACACTGAAGCTTTCTTT. The full variable domain, its missing parts supplied by reference TRBV19 and TRBJ1-1, is DGGITQSPKYLFRKEGQNVTLSCEQNLNHDAMYWYRQDPGQGLRLIYYSQIVNDFQKGDIAEGYSVSREKKESFPLTVTSAQKNPTAFYLCASSIGGAWNTEAFFGQGTRLTVV.